The entry below gives a single T cell receptor (beta chain) sequence along with its context. TCR cDNA molecules each carried a unique molecular identifier. MiXCR, applied by TCRdb to the 5' RACE reads, yields one record per CDR3 protein. The data contain around 48,000 distinct CDR3 sequences, roughly 5.2% of them singletons. Indicated time point: sample taken at primary tumor resection. Material for sequencing was whole RNA from tumor, nontumor lung or frozen PBMC, left unsorted. Samples were obtained from about 75 donors, all untreated early-stage non-small cell lung cancer patients. Germline values: CDR1 MGHRA, CDR2 YSYEKL. Trimming left V 0 bases short and J 1 base short, with 9 bases between. The CDR3 runs 15 residues. These data are taken from a study of spatial heterogeneity in lung cancer.

The material sequenced was PBMCs, taken at surgery. The sequence was obtained from a male donor with early-stage non-small cell lung cancer. V is TRBV4-1 and J is TRBJ1-2; D gene unclear. The CDR3 loop is CASSQDSTINYGYTF. CDR3 nucleotides: TGCGCCAGCAGCCAAGACTCGACCATTAACTATGGCTACACCTTC.